These 5 T cell receptor beta chains share one sample of origin, sequenced in a study of control samples from healthy donors and cancer patients. Some clones are missing from TCRdb's copy, which holds only in-frame ones; the method was immunoSEQ multiplex PCR. The sample consists of some 100,000 clones, approximately 90% of them appearing once. Sequencing used blood. Receptor source: a woman between 50 and 59 years old in good health.

This rearrangement joins TRBV12-3 or TRBV12-4 to TRBJ2-7, with D maybe TRBD1 (6 bases). Trimming took off 3 bases at V and 3 bases at J, with 9 bases between the two ends. This CDR3 has 13 residues. CDR3 sequence (DNA): TGTGCCAGCAGTTTCCAGGGGTACTACGAGCAGTACTTC. It is translated as CASSFQGYYEQYF.

The chain employs TRBV19 and TRBJ2-1, with TRBD2 identical over 8 bases. V lost 6 bases, J lost 10 bases, and 11 bases stayed unmatched. The germline V gene has CDR1 LNHDA and CDR2 SQIVND (reference sequence). The CDR3 runs 14 residues. CDR3 sequence reads: CASSTTGGGGEQFF. The CDR3 DNA reads TGTGCCAGTAGCACAACGGGAGGGGGAGGCGAGCAGTTCTTC.

V usage is TRBV7-9 and J usage is TRBJ2-7; TRBD2 is a possible D gene (5 bases). Looked up from germline, CDR1 is SEHNR and CDR2 is FQNEAQ (reference sequence). Trimming removed 6 bases from V and 5 bases from J, with 11 bases in between. The CDR3 has 12 amino acids. CDR3 residues: CASSSIGDEQYF. The CDR3 DNA reads as TGTGCCAGCAGTAGTATCGGGGACGAGCAGTACTTC.

V and J are TRBV6-2 or TRBV6-3 and TRBJ1-1, with 8 bases aligning to TRBD1. V lost 0 bases to trimming and J lost 5 bases; unmatched junction nucleotides: 5. In germline, CDR1 is MNHEY, CDR2 SVGEGT. This CDR3 contains 15 residues. Here the CDR3 reads CASSYSQGAGTEAFF. The DNA for the CDR3 is TGTGCCAGCAGTTACTCCCAGGGGGCGGGAACTGAAGCTTTCTTT.

This rearrangement joins TRBV11-2 to TRBJ2-1; no clear D gene. Per germline, CDR1 SGHAT and CDR2 FQNNGV. V lost 5 bases, J lost 8 bases, and 22 bases lay in between. CDR3 length equals 16 residues. CDR3 in DNA: TGTGCCAGCAGCCCCCCGGGCCTCCAAAAGGTAGATGAGCAGTTCTTC. Its protein is CASSPPGLQKVDEQFF.